One TCR beta chain is described in this entry. Donors, healthy HIV-negative adults, lacked recent acute infections or vaccinations. Only Caucasian adults living in Nashville, Tennessee served as donors. The V and J ends lost 4 bases and 1 base, in that order; junction bases with no gene match: 5. The CDR3 runs 15 residues. Germline CDR1 and CDR2: GTSNPN and SVGIG (reference sequence). These data originate in a study of shared clonotypes between healthy human individuals. The replicate PCRs on unsorted PBMC were given 300 ng DNA, which is about 30,000 T cell genomes. TCRdb's copy holds only in-frame clones and misses some; the assay was immunoSEQ multiplex PCR. The sample yields about 560,000 clones, 70% to 80% seen once.

Sequencing input: PBMCs. The receptor comes from a woman aged 40 to 50 in good health. Some clones in this sample may be carry-over from other donors' samples. This rearrangement joins TRBV30 to TRBJ2-5, with 11 bases that match TRBD2. CDR3 bases: TGTGCCTGGACTAGCGGGAGGTGGGTCCAAGAGACCCAGTACTTC. It specifies CAWTSGRWVQETQYF.